This T cell receptor (beta chain) was sequenced in a study of blood T cell repertoires in COVID-19. On the study more broadly: COVID-19 samples collected from the United States, Italy and Spain covered acute and convalescent phases. PBMCs, B-cell-depleted T cells, or T cells were the source of the cDNA or gDNA that made up the material.

Original processing notes: Reference gene primers were amplified, and this amplification served to estimate nucleated cell counts. This table comes from immunoSEQ multiplex PCR, and its TCRdb copy is limited to in-frame clones, with some not included. V, J and clone size derive from that table, while D and trimming were established from the DNA sequence. The sample holds 50,000 to 60,000 clones, over 85% seen once. The sequence was obtained from an elderly man with active or convalescent COVID-19. The sequencing input was peripheral blood.

The CDR3 DNA reads as TGTGCCACCAGTGAGGGACTCCGAAACTCCTACGAGCAGTACTTC. Protein product: CATSEGLRNSYEQYF. V gene TRBV24-1 combines with J gene TRBJ2-7; a possible D gene is TRBD2 (6 bases). Germline V gene lookup returns CDR1 KGHDR and CDR2 SFDVKD. V shed 4 bases and J shed 0 bases, with 12 bases lying between them. This CDR3 has 15 residues.